The T cell receptor (beta chain) described here comes from a study of PD-1 blockade in mismatch repair-deficient tumors. Libraries were prepared by immunoSEQ multiplex PCR; TCRdb keeps only in-frame clonotypes and omits some of them. The sample lists under 95,000 clones, 81% occurring once. Every patient had mismatch repair deficiency by PCR or immunohistochemistry. The TCR-sequenced patients were a few responders to pembrolizumab. The CDR3 has 13 residues. CDR1 and CDR2 from the germline V gene are LNHDA and SQIVND (reference sequence). V lost 6 bases and J 0 bases, leaving 9 bases between the germline ends.

The sequence was collected from an adult with mismatch repair-deficient cancer. Sequenced here: peripheral blood, sampled 12 weeks after starting pembrolizumab. V is TRBV19 and J is TRBJ2-7; the D gene is possibly TRBD1 (5 bases). The CDR3 protein is CASRRGSSYEQYF. The CDR3 DNA reads as TGTGCCAGTAGAAGGGGAAGCTCCTACGAGCAGTACTTC.